The present entry profiles one TCR beta chain with its context. The antigen is undetermined. At one end the junction does not follow the germline gene, possibly because of a read error. The length of the CDR3 is 14 residues. Germline V gene sequence: CDR1 MNHNS, CDR2 SASEGT. These data are taken from a study of T cell repertoires in cytomegalovirus infection. TCRdb reprocessed the reads via MiXCR and lists one record per CDR3 protein. Among about 89,000 distinct CDR3 sequences listed, about 29% were seen once. This TCR derives from a human donor in good health (CMV status not recorded). Some clones in this sample may be carry-over from other donors' samples. Sequenced material: CD8+ T cells from cultured PBMCs, taken from culture after CMV antigen stimulation. The chain joins TRBV6-1 to TRBJ1-6; TRBD1 matches at 9 bases. The CDR3, as DNA: TGTGCCAGCAGCGGTGGACAGGGGAATTTACCCCTCCACTTT. It is translated as CASSGGQGNLPLHF.